These 22 T cell receptor beta chains originate from one sample sequenced in a study of cytomegalovirus exposure and HLA in healthy donors. 60 Vbeta and 13 Jbeta primers were used in PCR. TCRdb keeps only in-frame clones here, not all; method: immunoSEQ multiplex PCR. This table has fewer than 120,000 clones, 60% to 85% appearing once. Sequencing used PBMCs. The origin of the receptors is a woman aged 60-75 years in good health and CMV-seropositive.

DNA of the CDR3: TGTGCCAGTAGTCCTTGGACAGGGACCTATGGCTACACCTTC. This translates into CASSPWTGTYGYTF. This chain joins TRBV19 and TRBJ1-2, with 8 bases fitting TRBD1. The CDR3 loop spans 14 amino acids. With 5 bases clipped from V and 4 bases from J, the junction kept 6 bases outside the gene matches. Germline V gives CDR1 LNHDA, CDR2 SQIVND (reference sequence).

The chain combines TRBV11-2 with TRBJ1-2; 7 bases are shared with TRBD1. The V and J ends lost 10 bases and 8 bases, in that order; junction bases with no gene match: 13. The germline V gene encodes CDR1 SGHAT and CDR2 FQNNGV. This CDR3 is built from 13 residues. The CDR3 bases are TGTGCCATAATAAGGTACAGGGGCGGGGGCTACACCTTC. It is translated as CAIIRYRGGGYTF.

The genes are TRBV28 and TRBJ2-5; 12 positions agree with TRBD1. After removal of 3 bases from V and 5 bases from J, the junction contained 13 bases not matched to a gene. The CDR3 runs 18 residues. Germline CDR1 is MDHEN and CDR2 is SYDVKM. This chain's CDR3 is CASSLAGTGGLVGETQYF. The CDR3 region has the DNA TGTGCCAGCAGTTTGGCCGGGACAGGGGGCCTCGTGGGGGAGACCCAGTACTTC.

This chain uses TRBV28 with TRBJ1-5; D gene unclear. CDR1 and CDR2 from the germline V gene are MDHEN and SYDVKM. Between the trimmed V and J ends, which lost 4 bases and 6 bases, there was a span of 10 bases. This CDR3 is built from 13 residues. The CDR3 bases are TGTGCCAGCAGTTCCGGTGAGGTTCAGCCCCAGCATTTT. It codes for CASSSGEVQPQHF. Filled out from reference TRBV28 and TRBJ1-5, the complete variable domain reads DVKVTQSSRYLVKRTGEKVFLECVQDMDHENMFWYRQDPGLGLRLIYFSYDVKMKEKGDIPEGYSVSREKKERFSLILESASTNQTSMYLCASSSGEVQPQHFGDGTRLSIL.

The rearrangement uses TRBV9 and TRBJ2-1, with a weak D call TRBD1 (5 bases). The CDR3 sequence is 15 residues long. Germline V lookup: CDR1 SGDLS, CDR2 YYNGEE. V was pared by 2 bases and J by 6 bases, with 15 bases between. CDR3 in DNA: TGTGCCAGCAGCGTTTCCTCAGGGATCTCCAATGAGCAGTTCTTC. It is translated as CASSVSSGISNEQFF.

This sequence joins TRBV14 and TRBJ2-5; 7 bases fit TRBD1. This CDR3 region has 15 residues. V was pared by 5 bases and J by 4 bases, with 10 bases of the junction left unmatched. Germline lookup yields CDR1 SGHDN and CDR2 FVKESK. The chain's CDR3 is CASSYYRGLRETQYF. Written as DNA, the CDR3 is TGTGCCAGCAGCTATTACAGGGGTTTGAGAGAGACCCAGTACTTC.

This chain links TRBV28 with TRBJ2-5, with 9 nucleotides matching TRBD1. The CDR3 has 12 amino acids. Germline V gene sequence: CDR1 MDHEN, CDR2 SYDVKM. The ends lost 3 bases at V and 13 bases at J; junction bases unmatched: 6. Written as DNA, the CDR3 is TGTGCCAGCAGTTTGAGAGGGACAGGGTGGTACTTC. Its protein is CASSLRGTGWYF.

The gene calls are TRBV5-1 and TRBJ2-3; tentative D call: TRBD1 (6 bases). With 5 bases removed from V and 4 bases from J, the gap between germline ends came to 17 bases. This CDR3 is 15 amino acids long. Germline lookup yields CDR1 SGHRS and CDR2 YFSETQ. In nucleotides, the CDR3 is TGCGCCAGCAGAATCCCCGGGACAAAGGCAGATACGCAGTATTTT. Translated, it gives CASRIPGTKADTQYF.

This clone was seen just once. The chain employs TRBV7-2 and TRBJ2-1; D is possibly TRBD1 (5 bases). The CDR3 is 13 residues long. Germline-derived CDR1 and CDR2 are SGHTA and FQGNSA. The V end lost 5 bases, the J end lost 6 bases, and 11 bases lay between the germline ends. This chain's CDR3 is CASSHRGVNEQFF. Written as DNA, the CDR3 is TGTGCCAGCAGCCATAGGGGTGTCAATGAGCAGTTCTTC.

The chain couples TRBV25-1 to TRBJ2-3; D remains ambiguous. CDR3 length: 13 amino acids. Germline assignment: CDR1 MGHDK and CDR2 SYGVNS. Trimming left V 6 bases short and J 3 bases short, with 10 bases between. The CDR3 coding sequence is TGTGCCAGCAGCGACACGTATACAGATACGCAGTATTTT. Translating gives CASSDTYTDTQYF.

V gene TRBV10-3 combines with J gene TRBJ2-5; 12 bases line up with TRBD2. The trim removed 6 bases at V and 4 bases at J, leaving 6 bases unmatched. This CDR3 comprises 15 residues. Looked up from germline, CDR1 is ENHRY and CDR2 is SYGVKD. The CDR3 sequence: CAISPTSGRRETQYF. The CDR3 DNA sequence: TGTGCCATCAGCCCGACTAGCGGGAGAAGAGAGACCCAGTACTTC.

This clone was counted only a few times. This chain joins TRBV10-3 and TRBJ2-3; 14 nucleotides match TRBD2. CDR3 length: 18 amino acids. Germline-derived CDR1 and CDR2 are ENHRY and SYGVKD. The junction had 9 bases not matched to a gene; V was cut back by 3 bases and J by 4 bases. In DNA, the CDR3 is TGTGCCATCAGTGAAACTAGACTAGCGGGAGGGTTCGCAGATACGCAGTATTTT. It specifies CAISETRLAGGFADTQYF.

CDR3 nucleotides: TGTGCCAGCAGCTTCGGCGGGAGGTACACCGGGGAGCTGTTTTTT. Amino acids: CASSFGGRYTGELFF. The chain combines TRBV7-3 with TRBJ2-2, with 8 bases aligning to TRBD2. Looked up from germline, CDR1 is SGHTA and CDR2 is FQGTGA. V gave up 3 bases and J gave up 3 bases; unmatched junction bases: 3. The CDR3 totals 15 residues.

The chain has TRBV7-2 and TRBJ2-7; weak D call: TRBD2 (5 bases). V was shortened by 7 bases and J by 4 bases, with 20 bases between the two germline ends. The length of the CDR3 is 15 residues. CDR1 is SGHTA and CDR2 is FQGNSA in the germline V gene. The CDR3 is CASTPGPSQHYEQYF. The CDR3 nucleotides read TGTGCCAGCACCCCCGGGCCTAGCCAACATTACGAGCAGTACTTC.

The rearrangement links TRBV7-2 to TRBJ1-1; TRBD1 is a possible D gene (6 bases). In germline, CDR1 is SGHTA, CDR2 FQGNSA. The CDR3 loop spans 14 amino acids. Trimming removed 9 bases at V and 0 bases at J, with 14 bases between. The CDR3 coding sequence is TGTGCCAGTAGCCCCGCAGGGGTGAACACTGAAGCTTTCTTT. Translated: CASSPAGVNTEAFF.

This sequence joins TRBV4-2 and TRBJ1-5; D is perhaps TRBD1 (5 bases). This CDR3 is 16 amino acids long. The germline gives CDR1 LGHNA, CDR2 YNFKEQ. Trimming removed 4 bases at V and 0 bases at J, with 13 bases between. CDR3 coding DNA: TGTGCCAGCAGCCTTACAGGAGACTTTAGCAATCAGCCCCAGCATTTT. Amino acid sequence: CASSLTGDFSNQPQHF.

The rearrangement links TRBV29-1 to TRBJ1-4; 9 bases are a match to TRBD1. This CDR3 is built from 14 residues. CDR1 SQVTM and CDR2 ANQGSEA come from the germline V gene. The V and J ends lost 6 bases and 7 bases, in that order; junction bases with no gene match: 9. CDR3 in DNA: TGCAGCGTAGCCACAGGGGGCCTTGGTGAAAAACTGTTTTTT. The encoded protein is CSVATGGLGEKLFF.

The chain joins TRBV7-9 to TRBJ2-1; no firm D call. CDR1 is SEHNR and CDR2 is FQNEAQ in the germline V gene (reference sequence). V shed 3 bases and J shed 6 bases, with 6 bases lying between them. The CDR3 spans 12 residues. The CDR3 loop is CASSFGINEQFF. In DNA form, the CDR3 reads TGTGCCAGCAGCTTCGGTATCAATGAGCAGTTCTTC.

This clone was seen only a few times. V is TRBV2 and J is TRBJ2-1; the match to TRBD1 covers 7 bases. Germline trimming cut 7 bases from V and 6 bases from J; bases unmatched to any gene: 9. Germline loops: CDR1 SNHLY, CDR2 FYNNEI. There are 14 residues in the CDR3. The CDR3 loop is CASTIPTGVNEQFF. The CDR3 bases are TGTGCCAGCACTATTCCTACAGGGGTCAATGAGCAGTTCTTC.

This clone has just one count. The rearrangement joins TRBV30 to TRBJ1-4; 11 nucleotides line up with TRBD1. CDR3 length equals 14 residues. From germline, CDR1 is GTSNPN and CDR2 SVGIG (reference sequence). J lost 7 bases, V lost 5 bases, and 6 bases had no gene match. CDR3 coding DNA: TGTGCCTGGGACCCGGGACAGGGGGGTGAAAAACTGTTTTTT. It yields the protein CAWDPGQGGEKLFF.

This sequence joins TRBV7-2 and TRBJ1-5, with unresolved D. CDR1 and CDR2 (germline): SGHTA, FQGNSA. The CDR3 is made up of 13 amino acids. V was shortened by 5 bases and J by 7 bases, with 12 bases between the two germline ends. The CDR3 DNA reads TGTGCCAGCAGCACGCAGACGGGGCAGCCCCAGCATTTT. Translating it yields CASSTQTGQPQHF.

This clone was found a few times. As DNA, the CDR3 is TGTGCCAGCAGTGGGACACGGGCGGATTACGAGCAGTACTTC. It translates to CASSGTRADYEQYF. This sequence joins TRBV6-1 and TRBJ2-7; tentative D call: TRBD1 (5 bases). Germline CDR1 and CDR2: MNHNS and SASEGT. There are 14 residues in the CDR3. The ends were cut back, 4 bases at V and 4 bases at J, with 14 bases in the middle.